A selection of T cell receptor beta chains follows, all from one sample in a study of blood T cell repertoires in COVID-19. TCRdb's copy holds only in-frame clones and misses some; the assay was immunoSEQ multiplex PCR. The table has 250,000 to 300,000 clones, around 88% seen once. Sequences were obtained from peripheral blood. These receptors all stem from a woman in her twenties or thirties who had recovered from COVID-19. Both conserved end residues are part of each CDR3. The order of the fields is V gene, J gene, CDR3 protein.

TRBV12-3/TRBV12-4	TRBJ1-2	CASSRGGAETF
TRBV7-9	TRBJ2-1	CASSLGSYNEQFF
TRBV2	TRBJ1-1	CASSKQGARGEAFF
TRBV5-1	TRBJ2-2	CASSLRGLDTGELFF
TRBV27	TRBJ1-5	CASSNKGLRNQPQHF
TRBV7-2	TRBJ2-1	CASSPGLAYNEQFF
TRBV6-1	TRBJ2-1	CASSEYPTGEPSGDYNEQFF
TRBV30	TRBJ1-6	CAWSRDRGLSGNSPLHF
TRBV9	TRBJ2-3	CASSVAMSTDTQYF
TRBV5-8	TRBJ1-1	CASRTQGSEAFF
TRBV28	TRBJ1-4	CASSSRPMTSNEKLFF
TRBV28	TRBJ1-1	CASSLLAGGVAEAFF
TRBV4-1	TRBJ2-2	CASSQEGLATGELFF
TRBV7-6	TRBJ1-6	CASSPMRGGNSPLHF
TRBV6-5	TRBJ1-3	CASTEGGLGNTIYF
TRBV3-1/TRBV3-2	TRBJ1-1	CASSLTGGRNTEAFF
TRBV18	TRBJ1-6	CASSRTGGSDNSPLHF
TRBV5-1	TRBJ2-6	CASSLGTGGGAGANVLTF
TRBV6-2/TRBV6-3	TRBJ1-5	CASSYSWGQGNQPQHF
TRBV19	TRBJ1-5	CASSPTGSTQHF
TRBV5-1	TRBJ2-2	CASGLSTDRTGELFF
TRBV18	TRBJ2-7	CASSSTRGRRSSYEQYF
TRBV28	TRBJ1-4	CASSPVGTRRGMGEKLFF
TRBV18	TRBJ1-6	CASSLSGQTQRGYNSPLHF
TRBV4-3	TRBJ1-5	CASSQEEGTPQHF
TRBV5-4	TRBJ2-3	CASSLGLELPTSTDTQYF
TRBV7-2	TRBJ2-7	CASSLATPYEQYF